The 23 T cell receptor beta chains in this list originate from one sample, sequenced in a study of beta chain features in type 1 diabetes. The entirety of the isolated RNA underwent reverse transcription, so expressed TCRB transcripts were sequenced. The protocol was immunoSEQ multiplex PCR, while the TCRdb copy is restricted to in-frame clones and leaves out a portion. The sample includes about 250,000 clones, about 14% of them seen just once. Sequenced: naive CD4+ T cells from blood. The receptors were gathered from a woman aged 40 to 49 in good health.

Written as DNA, the CDR3 is TGTGCCAGCAGCGACAGGGTTGAGGAGTCAGGCTCTGGAAACACCATATATTTT. It yields the protein CASSDRVEESGSGNTIYF. The V gene is TRBV7-9, the J gene TRBJ1-3, with 7 nucleotides matching TRBD1. The J segment lost 0 bases and the V segment lost 5 bases, leaving 13 bases of the junction unmatched. Germline CDR1 reads SEHNR; CDR2 reads FQNEAQ (reference sequence). The CDR3 length is 18 residues.

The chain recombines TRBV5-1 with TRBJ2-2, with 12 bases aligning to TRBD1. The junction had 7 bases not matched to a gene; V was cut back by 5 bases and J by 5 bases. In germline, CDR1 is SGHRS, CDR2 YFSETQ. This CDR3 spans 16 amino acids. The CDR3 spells CASRAGTGGRTGELFF. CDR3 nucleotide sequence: TGCGCCAGCAGGGCCGGGACAGGGGGCCGTACCGGGGAGCTGTTTTTT.

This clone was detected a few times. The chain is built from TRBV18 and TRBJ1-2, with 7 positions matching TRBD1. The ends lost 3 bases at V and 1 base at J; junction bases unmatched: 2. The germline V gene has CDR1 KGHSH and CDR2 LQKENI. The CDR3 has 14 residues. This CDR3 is CASSPGQHNYGYTF. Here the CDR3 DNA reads TGTGCCAGCTCACCGGGACAGCATAACTATGGCTACACCTTC.

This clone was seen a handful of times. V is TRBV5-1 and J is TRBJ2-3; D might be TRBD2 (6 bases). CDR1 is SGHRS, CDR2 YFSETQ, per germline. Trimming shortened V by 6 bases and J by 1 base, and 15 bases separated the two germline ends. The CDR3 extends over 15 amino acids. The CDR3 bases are TGCGCCAGCACTAGAAACGGCGGGGGCACAGATACGCAGTATTTT. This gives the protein CASTRNGGGTDTQYF. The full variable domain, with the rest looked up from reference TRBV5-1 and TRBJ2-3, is KAGVTQTPRYLIKTRGQQVTLSCSPISGHRSVSWYQQTPGQGLQFLFEYFSETQRNKGNFPGRFSGRQFSNSRSEMNVSTLELGDSALYLCASTRNGGGTDTQYFGPGTRLTVL.

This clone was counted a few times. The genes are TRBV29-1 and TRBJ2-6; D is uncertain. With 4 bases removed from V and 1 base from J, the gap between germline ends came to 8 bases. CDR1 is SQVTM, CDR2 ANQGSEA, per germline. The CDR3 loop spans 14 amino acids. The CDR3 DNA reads TGCAGCGTTGGAGACACTTCTGGGGCCAACGTCCTGACTTTC. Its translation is CSVGDTSGANVLTF.

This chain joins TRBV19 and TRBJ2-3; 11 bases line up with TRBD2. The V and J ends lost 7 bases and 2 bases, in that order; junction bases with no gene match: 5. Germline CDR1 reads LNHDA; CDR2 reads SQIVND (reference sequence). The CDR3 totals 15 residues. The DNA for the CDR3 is TGTGCCAGTACATCGACTAGCGGGGCCACAGATACGCAGTATTTT. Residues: CASTSTSGATDTQYF.

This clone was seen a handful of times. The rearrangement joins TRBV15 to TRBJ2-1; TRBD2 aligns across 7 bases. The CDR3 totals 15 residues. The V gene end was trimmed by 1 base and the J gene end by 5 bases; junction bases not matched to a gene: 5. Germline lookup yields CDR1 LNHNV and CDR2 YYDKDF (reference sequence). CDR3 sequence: CATSRARGIDNEQFF. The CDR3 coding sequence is TGTGCCACCAGCAGAGCGCGGGGGATAGACAATGAGCAGTTCTTC.

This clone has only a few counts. This CDR3 is CASSFAGPGELFF. In DNA form, the CDR3 reads TGTGCCAGCAGCTTCGCAGGTCCCGGGGAGCTGTTTTTT. The chain links TRBV5-6 to TRBJ2-2; D is unresolved. CDR1 SGHDT and CDR2 YYEEEE come from the germline V gene. The length of the CDR3 is 13 residues. Trimming took off 2 bases at V and 6 bases at J, with 8 bases between the two ends.

The CDR3 reads CASRPPRDNLAYTF. As DNA, the CDR3 is TGTGCCAGCAGGCCCCCCCGGGACAACTTAGCCTACACCTTC. This chain connects TRBV6-6 to TRBJ1-2; tentatively, D is TRBD1 (6 bases). The CDR3 runs 14 residues. CDR1 is MNHNY and CDR2 is SVGAGI in the germline V gene (reference sequence). Trimming pared 6 bases from V and 10 bases from J, leaving 21 bases between.

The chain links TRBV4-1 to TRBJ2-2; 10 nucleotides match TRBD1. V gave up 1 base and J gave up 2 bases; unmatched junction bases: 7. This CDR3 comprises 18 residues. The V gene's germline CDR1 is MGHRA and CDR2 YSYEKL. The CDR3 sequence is CASSQGDRGSFNTGELFF. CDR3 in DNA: TGCGCCAGCAGCCAAGGGGACAGGGGTTCGTTTAACACCGGGGAGCTGTTTTTT.

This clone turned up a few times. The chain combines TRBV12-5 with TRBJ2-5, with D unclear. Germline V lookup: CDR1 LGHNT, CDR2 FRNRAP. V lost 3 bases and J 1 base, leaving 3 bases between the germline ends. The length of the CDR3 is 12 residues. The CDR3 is CASGFFQETQYF. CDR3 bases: TGTGCTAGTGGTTTCTTCCAAGAGACCCAGTACTTC.

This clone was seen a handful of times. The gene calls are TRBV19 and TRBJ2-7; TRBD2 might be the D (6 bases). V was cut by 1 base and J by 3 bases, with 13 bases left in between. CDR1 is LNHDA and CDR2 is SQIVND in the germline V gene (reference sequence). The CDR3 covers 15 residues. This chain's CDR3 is CASSIGGLSVYEQYF. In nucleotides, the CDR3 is TGTGCCAGTAGTATAGGGGGACTCTCGGTCTACGAGCAGTACTTC.

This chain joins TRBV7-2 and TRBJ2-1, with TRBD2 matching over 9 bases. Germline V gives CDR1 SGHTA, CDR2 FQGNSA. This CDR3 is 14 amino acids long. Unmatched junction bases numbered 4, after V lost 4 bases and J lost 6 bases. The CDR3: CASSSGTSRNEQFF. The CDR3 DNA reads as TGTGCCAGCAGCTCAGGGACTAGCCGCAATGAGCAGTTCTTC. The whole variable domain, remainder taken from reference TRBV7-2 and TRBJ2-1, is GAGVSQSPSNKVTEKGKDVELRCDPISGHTALYWYRQSLGQGLEFLIYFQGNSAPDKSGLPSDRFSAERTGGSVSTLTIQRTQQEDSAVYLCASSSGTSRNEQFFGPGTRLTVL.

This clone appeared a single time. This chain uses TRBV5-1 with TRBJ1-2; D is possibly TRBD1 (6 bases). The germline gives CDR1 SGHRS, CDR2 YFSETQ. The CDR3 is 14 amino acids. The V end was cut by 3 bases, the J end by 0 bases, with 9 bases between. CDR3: CASSYGQTNYGYTF. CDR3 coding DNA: TGCGCCAGCAGCTACGGACAGACTAACTATGGCTACACCTTC.

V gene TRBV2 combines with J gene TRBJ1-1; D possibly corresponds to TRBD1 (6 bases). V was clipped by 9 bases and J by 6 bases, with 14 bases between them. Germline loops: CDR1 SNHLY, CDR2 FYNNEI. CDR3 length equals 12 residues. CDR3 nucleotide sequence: TGTGCCAGTAAGACAGGAGGATCTGAAGCTTTCTTT. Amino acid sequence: CASKTGGSEAFF.

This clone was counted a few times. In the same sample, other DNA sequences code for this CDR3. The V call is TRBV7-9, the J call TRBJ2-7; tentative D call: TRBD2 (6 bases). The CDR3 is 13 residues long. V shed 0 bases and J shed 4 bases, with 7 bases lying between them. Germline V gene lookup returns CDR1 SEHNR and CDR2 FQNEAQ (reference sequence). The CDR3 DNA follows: TGTGCCAGCAGCTTAGCGCGGGGTTACGAGCAGTACTTC. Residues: CASSLARGYEQYF.

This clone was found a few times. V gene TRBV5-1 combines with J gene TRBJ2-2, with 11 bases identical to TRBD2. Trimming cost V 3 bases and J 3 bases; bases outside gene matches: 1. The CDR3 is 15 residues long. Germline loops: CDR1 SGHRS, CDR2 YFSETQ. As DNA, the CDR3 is TGCGCCAGCAGCTCGGGACTAGCGGACACCGGGGAGCTGTTTTTT. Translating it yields CASSSGLADTGELFF.

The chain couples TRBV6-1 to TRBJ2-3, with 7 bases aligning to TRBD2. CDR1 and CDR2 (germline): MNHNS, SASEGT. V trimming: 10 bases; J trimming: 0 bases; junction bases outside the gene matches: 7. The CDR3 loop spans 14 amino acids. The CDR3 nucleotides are TGTGCCACTTCCTTGGGGGGGAGCACAGATACGCAGTATTTT. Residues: CATSLGGSTDTQYF.

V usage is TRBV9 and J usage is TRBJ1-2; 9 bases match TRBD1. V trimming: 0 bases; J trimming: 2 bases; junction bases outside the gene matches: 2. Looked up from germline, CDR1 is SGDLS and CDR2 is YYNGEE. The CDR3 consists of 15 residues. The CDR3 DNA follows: TGTGCCAGCAGCGTAGCTGACAGGGGGAACTATGGCTACACCTTC. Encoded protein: CASSVADRGNYGYTF.

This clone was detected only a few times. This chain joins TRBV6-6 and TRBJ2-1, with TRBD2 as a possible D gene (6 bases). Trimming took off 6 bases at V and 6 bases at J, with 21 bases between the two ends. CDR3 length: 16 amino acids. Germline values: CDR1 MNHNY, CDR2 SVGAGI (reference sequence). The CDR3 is CASSLPGPGRSNEQFF. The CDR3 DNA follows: TGTGCCAGCAGCCTCCCCGGGCCGGGGAGGAGCAATGAGCAGTTCTTC.

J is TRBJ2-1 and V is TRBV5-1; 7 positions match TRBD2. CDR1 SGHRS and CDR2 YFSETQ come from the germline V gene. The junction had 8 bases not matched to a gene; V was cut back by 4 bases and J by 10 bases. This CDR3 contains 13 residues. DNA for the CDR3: TGCGCCAGCAGCCCGACTAGCTCATGGGAGCAGTTCTTC. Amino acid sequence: CASSPTSSWEQFF.

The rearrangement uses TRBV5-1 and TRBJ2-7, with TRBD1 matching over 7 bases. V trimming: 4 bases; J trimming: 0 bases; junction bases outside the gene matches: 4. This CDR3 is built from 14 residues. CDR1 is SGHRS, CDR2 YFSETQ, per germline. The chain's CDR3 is CASSTDRFSYEQYF. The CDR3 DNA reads TGCGCCAGCAGCACGGACAGGTTCTCCTACGAGCAGTACTTC.

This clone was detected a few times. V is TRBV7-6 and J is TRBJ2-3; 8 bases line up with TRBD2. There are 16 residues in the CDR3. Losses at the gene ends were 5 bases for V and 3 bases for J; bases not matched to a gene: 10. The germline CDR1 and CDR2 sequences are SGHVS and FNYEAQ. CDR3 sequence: CASSPIAGGTTDTQYF. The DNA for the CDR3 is TGTGCCAGCAGCCCTATTGCGGGGGGCACAACAGATACGCAGTATTTT.